Shown below are 32 T cell receptor beta chains from a single sample sequenced in a study of control samples from healthy donors and cancer patients. Assay used: immunoSEQ multiplex PCR; TCRdb lists only in-frame clones, some missing. The sample lists about 150,000 clones; 85% to 95% were seen once. Material for sequencing was PBMCs. Every receptor here comes from a man aged 55 to 70 with colorectal cancer.

The CDR3 here is CASSKGSNYEQYF. The CDR3 DNA is TGCGCCAGCAGCAAGGGCAGCAACTACGAGCAGTACTTC. The gene calls are TRBV5-1 and TRBJ2-7; D remains ambiguous. Germline assignment: CDR1 SGHRS and CDR2 YFSETQ. Trimming pared 4 bases from V and 3 bases from J, leaving 11 bases between. The CDR3 is made up of 13 amino acids.

The CDR3 sequence is CASSDRALSSYEQYF. The CDR3 bases are TGTGCCAGTAGTGACAGGGCACTGAGCTCCTACGAGCAGTACTTC. The chain recombines TRBV19 with TRBJ2-7, with 7 bases lining up with TRBD1. The V gene end was trimmed by 5 bases and the J gene end by 0 bases; junction bases not matched to a gene: 7. The CDR3 is 15 amino acids. CDR1 is LNHDA and CDR2 is SQIVND in the germline V gene (reference sequence). Based on the CDR3 plus reference TRBV19 and TRBJ2-7, the full variable domain is DGGITQSPKYLFRKEGQNVTLSCEQNLNHDAMYWYRQDPGQGLRLIYYSQIVNDFQKGDIAEGYSVSREKKESFPLTVTSAQKNPTAFYLCASSDRALSSYEQYFGPGTRLTVT.

The V gene is TRBV30, the J gene TRBJ1-6; no clear D gene. Germline CDR1 and CDR2: GTSNPN and SVGIG (reference sequence). Trimming removed 3 bases at V and 7 bases at J, with 7 bases between. The length of the CDR3 is 12 residues. The chain's CDR3 is CAWSPENSPLHF. The CDR3 DNA is TGTGCCTGGAGCCCCGAGAATTCACCCCTCCACTTT.

The rearrangement joins TRBV15 to TRBJ2-5, with a weak D call TRBD2 (5 bases). Trimming left V 4 bases short and J 1 base short, with 7 bases between. Germline assignment: CDR1 LNHNV and CDR2 YYDKDF (reference sequence). This CDR3 comprises 13 residues. The CDR3 DNA reads as TGTGCCACCAGCAAGGACTTCCAAGAGACCCAGTACTTC. The encoded protein is CATSKDFQETQYF.

This clone was seen only once. This chain uses TRBV7-2 with TRBJ2-7; 9 nucleotides match TRBD2. Germline CDR1 is SGHTA and CDR2 is FQGNSA. The CDR3 has 15 residues. The junction had 1 base not matched to a gene; V was cut back by 0 bases and J by 1 base. The CDR3, as DNA: TGTGCCAGCAGCTTAGCTAGCGGGGGATCCTACGAGCAGTACTTC. Translated, it gives CASSLASGGSYEQYF. Complete variable domain (other parts from reference TRBV7-2 and TRBJ2-7): GAGVSQSPSNKVTEKGKDVELRCDPISGHTALYWYRQSLGQGLEFLIYFQGNSAPDKSGLPSDRFSAERTGGSVSTLTIQRTQQEDSAVYLCASSLASGGSYEQYFGPGTRLTVT.

The chain carries TRBV19 and TRBJ2-2, with D tentatively TRBD2 (5 bases). The length of the CDR3 is 15 residues. The V and J ends lost 2 bases and 7 bases respectively, with 14 bases between them. Germline V gene sequence: CDR1 LNHDA, CDR2 SQIVND (reference sequence). CDR3 nucleotide sequence: TGTGCCAGTAGTATATTCGGAGGATTGAACGGGGAGCTGTTTTTT. Translating gives CASSIFGGLNGELFF. The whole variable domain, remainder taken from reference TRBV19 and TRBJ2-2, is DGGITQSPKYLFRKEGQNVTLSCEQNLNHDAMYWYRQDPGQGLRLIYYSQIVNDFQKGDIAEGYSVSREKKESFPLTVTSAQKNPTAFYLCASSIFGGLNGELFFGEGSRLTVL.

This chain uses TRBV3-1 (or the pseudogene TRBV3-2) with TRBJ2-7, with TRBD2 matching over 7 bases. The V and J ends lost 0 bases and 6 bases, in that order; junction bases with no gene match: 5. Germline CDR1 reads LGHDT; CDR2 reads YNNKEL (reference sequence). The CDR3 loop spans 14 amino acids. The CDR3: CASSQDGASGEQYF. The CDR3 DNA sequence: TGTGCCAGCAGCCAAGATGGGGCTAGCGGCGAGCAGTACTTC.

The chain carries TRBV7-9 and TRBJ1-1; TRBD1 agrees at 8 bases. Germline trimming cut 1 base from V and 5 bases from J; bases unmatched to any gene: 6. The germline gives CDR1 SEHNR, CDR2 FQNEAQ (reference sequence). This CDR3 is built from 15 residues. CDR3 in DNA: TGTGCCAGCAGCTTAGAGGCAGGGGGCTATACTGAAGCTTTCTTT. This codes for CASSLEAGGYTEAFF. Using reference TRBV7-9 and TRBJ1-1 for the parts outside the CDR3, the full variable domain is DTGVSQNPRHKITKRGQNVTFRCDPISEHNRLYWYRQTLGQGPEFLTYFQNEAQLEKSRLLSDRFSAERPKGSFSTLEIQRTEQGDSAMYLCASSLEAGGYTEAFFGQGTRLTVV.

V gene TRBV7-2 combines with J gene TRBJ1-1, with unresolved D. This CDR3 comprises 14 residues. V shed 2 bases and J shed 0 bases, with 7 bases lying between them. Per the germline V gene, CDR1 is SGHTA and CDR2 is FQGNSA. The CDR3 nucleotides read TGTGCCAGCAGCTTACAGGCCATGAACACTGAAGCTTTCTTT. It encodes CASSLQAMNTEAFF.

The chain carries TRBV30 and TRBJ1-1; maybe TRBD1 (6 bases). The CDR3 spans 14 residues. The germline V gene has CDR1 GTSNPN and CDR2 SVGIG (reference sequence). The ends were cut back, 0 bases at V and 5 bases at J, with 13 bases in the middle. This chain's CDR3 is CAWSVQGSRTEAFF. As DNA, the CDR3 is TGTGCCTGGAGTGTACAGGGCAGCAGGACTGAAGCTTTCTTT.

CDR3 region: CASSRIVGTGNEKLFF. CDR3 in DNA: TGTGCCAGCAGCCGGATCGTCGGGACAGGAAATGAAAAACTGTTTTTT. The V and J genes are TRBV2 and TRBJ1-4; TRBD1 matches at 8 bases. Germline V gene lookup returns CDR1 SNHLY and CDR2 FYNNEI. The CDR3 is made up of 16 amino acids. V dropped 6 bases and J dropped 5; count of bases not matched to a gene: 11.

The rearrangement uses TRBV28 and TRBJ2-5, with 14 bases identical to TRBD2. The CDR3 runs to 19 residues. J lost 5 bases, V lost 7 bases, and 18 bases had no gene match. Germline CDR1 is MDHEN and CDR2 is SYDVKM. CDR3: CASTALGTSGGPSGETQYF. The CDR3, as DNA: TGTGCCAGCACCGCACTTGGGACTAGCGGGGGCCCCTCGGGGGAGACCCAGTACTTC.

V and J are TRBV30 and TRBJ2-5; D not resolved. Germline V gene lookup returns CDR1 GTSNPN and CDR2 SVGIG (reference sequence). There are 13 residues in the CDR3. The germline V and J ends were trimmed by 0 bases and 2 bases, with 7 bases remaining between them. The CDR3 spells CAWSVRLQETQYF. The CDR3 region has the DNA TGTGCCTGGAGTGTTAGGCTTCAAGAGACCCAGTACTTC.

The genes are TRBV9 and TRBJ2-5; D remains ambiguous. Germline CDR1 and CDR2: SGDLS and YYNGEE. The CDR3 runs 14 residues. With 0 bases removed from V and 5 bases from J, the gap between germline ends came to 11 bases. The CDR3 protein is CASSVGLKKETQYF. The CDR3 bases are TGTGCCAGCAGCGTAGGCCTGAAGAAGGAGACCCAGTACTTC.

This chain links TRBV12-3 or TRBV12-4 with TRBJ2-5, with D uncertain. The ends were cut back, 3 bases at V and 3 bases at J, with 5 bases in the middle. The length of the CDR3 is 12 residues. As DNA, the CDR3 is TGTGCCAGCAGTTTGGGCGAAGAGACCCAGTACTTC. This translates into CASSLGEETQYF.

V usage is TRBV29-1 and J usage is TRBJ1-3; D gene uncertain. V was clipped by 5 bases and J by 0 bases, with 5 bases between them. CDR3 length: 12 amino acids. CDR1 is SQVTM and CDR2 is ANQGSEA in the germline V gene. CDR3 DNA sequence: TGCAGCGTTAAACGCTCTGGAAACACCATATATTTT. As protein: CSVKRSGNTIYF.

The chain links TRBV7-2 to TRBJ1-2; D perhaps matches TRBD1 (6 bases). The CDR3 runs to 14 residues. The germline V gene encodes CDR1 SGHTA and CDR2 FQGNSA. The V and J ends lost 2 bases and 3 bases respectively, with 10 bases between them. CDR3 sequence reads: CASSLRGGDYGYTF. The CDR3 DNA follows: TGTGCCAGCAGCTTAAGAGGGGGAGACTATGGCTACACCTTC.

The rearrangement links TRBV5-1 to TRBJ2-7; 8 bases are a match to TRBD1. The CDR3 is 14 residues long. V lost 0 bases, J lost 2 bases, and 1 base stayed unmatched. Germline lookup yields CDR1 SGHRS and CDR2 YFSETQ. CDR3 residues: CASSLVQGAYEQYF. DNA of the CDR3: TGCGCCAGCAGCTTGGTACAGGGGGCCTACGAGCAGTACTTC.

The chain combines TRBV5-8 with TRBJ2-1, with a weak D call TRBD2 (5 bases). The length of the CDR3 is 18 residues. V was shortened by 4 bases and J by 0 bases, with 20 bases between the two germline ends. CDR1 and CDR2 from the germline V gene are SGHTS and YDEGEE. The CDR3: CASSLGRKTVSSYNEQFF. The CDR3 DNA sequence: TGTGCCAGCAGCCTGGGGAGAAAGACGGTCAGCTCCTACAATGAGCAGTTCTTC.

The chain has TRBV7-2 and TRBJ1-1; D is perhaps TRBD1 (5 bases). Germline V gene data show CDR1 as SGHTA and CDR2 as FQGNSA. This CDR3 contains 16 residues. Trimming pared 6 bases from V and 2 bases from J, leaving 19 bases between. In DNA form, the CDR3 reads TGTGCCAGCAGTAAAAGGTTGGGGGATAAAAACACTGAAGCTTTCTTT. Translated: CASSKRLGDKNTEAFF.

J is TRBJ2-7 and V is TRBV19; no firm D call. Trimming stripped 3 bases from V and 3 bases from J, with 15 bases between. The CDR3 length is 15 residues. From germline, CDR1 is LNHDA and CDR2 SQIVND (reference sequence). CDR3 region: CASSMVGSEFYEQYF. CDR3 coding DNA: TGTGCCAGTAGTATGGTTGGATCAGAATTCTACGAGCAGTACTTC.

This clone showed up just once. The chain is built from TRBV27 and TRBJ2-1; D not certain. Per germline, CDR1 MNHEY and CDR2 SMNVEV (reference sequence). This CDR3 spans 15 amino acids. The V and J ends lost 2 bases and 0 bases respectively, with 8 bases between them. CDR3 loop: CASSLRTGSYNEQFF. CDR3 in DNA: TGTGCCAGCAGTTTACGGACGGGCTCCTACAATGAGCAGTTCTTC.

The chain links TRBV30 to TRBJ1-1, with TRBD1 identical over 7 bases. Germline loops: CDR1 GTSNPN, CDR2 SVGIG (reference sequence). The trim removed 4 bases at V and 4 bases at J, leaving 9 bases unmatched. This CDR3 is built from 14 residues. CDR3 protein: CAWTKPEGATEAFF. The CDR3 DNA reads as TGTGCCTGGACGAAGCCGGAGGGGGCCACTGAAGCTTTCTTT.

As for this clone: Other DNA sequences in the sample encode the same CDR3. The rearrangement uses TRBV19 and TRBJ2-5; D is unresolved. This CDR3 has 11 amino acids. Trimming cost V 3 bases and J 1 base, with 0 bases left between them. The V gene's germline CDR1 is LNHDA and CDR2 SQIVND (reference sequence). This chain's CDR3 is CASSIQETQYF. The CDR3 coding sequence is TGTGCCAGTAGTATCCAAGAGACCCAGTACTTC.

The rearrangement uses TRBV6-6 and TRBJ1-5; D might be TRBD1 (6 bases). Trimming pared 7 bases from V and 0 bases from J, leaving 16 bases between. From germline, CDR1 is MNHNY and CDR2 SVGAGI (reference sequence). The CDR3 runs to 16 residues. This CDR3 reads CASKPRDTYSNQPQHF. The CDR3 nucleotides are TGTGCCAGCAAACCCCGGGACACTTATAGCAATCAGCCCCAGCATTTT.

This chain uses TRBV27 with TRBJ2-7; TRBD2 aligns across 7 bases. V shed 5 bases, J shed 3 bases, and the junction held 10 bases outside the gene matches. This CDR3 has 15 residues. Germline lookup yields CDR1 MNHEY and CDR2 SMNVEV (reference sequence). CDR3 coding DNA: TGTGCCAGCAGTCTCACCGGGACTACCTTCTACGAGCAGTACTTC. It translates to CASSLTGTTFYEQYF.

The chain couples TRBV7-2 to TRBJ2-3, with 14 bases lining up with TRBD2. The J segment lost 2 bases and the V segment lost 2 bases, leaving 3 bases of the junction unmatched. This CDR3 is 17 amino acids long. CDR1 SGHTA and CDR2 FQGNSA come from the germline V gene. CDR3 protein: CASSLRLAGGSTDTQYF. The CDR3 nucleotides read TGTGCCAGCAGCTTACGACTAGCGGGGGGGTCCACAGATACGCAGTATTTT.

This chain joins TRBV5-1 and TRBJ2-6; no clear D. The CDR3 has 14 residues. Per germline, CDR1 SGHRS and CDR2 YFSETQ. V gave up 4 bases and J gave up 0 bases, with 5 bases separating them. CDR3: CASSAGSGANVLTF. The DNA for the CDR3 is TGCGCCAGCAGCGCCGGCTCTGGGGCCAACGTCCTGACTTTC.

The V call is TRBV27, the J call TRBJ1-3, with a tentative D call TRBD1 (6 bases). CDR1 is MNHEY and CDR2 is SMNVEV in the germline V gene (reference sequence). Trimming stripped 3 bases from V and 2 bases from J, with 8 bases between. The length of the CDR3 is 14 residues. The CDR3 sequence is CASSFGGPGNTIYF. Written as DNA, the CDR3 is TGTGCCAGCAGTTTCGGGGGGCCTGGAAACACCATATATTTT.

CDR3 sequence reads: CASRSWSTDTQYF. Written as DNA, the CDR3 is TGTGCCAGCCGTTCATGGAGCACAGATACGCAGTATTTT. This sequence joins TRBV27 and TRBJ2-3; D is uncertain. The CDR3 is 13 amino acids. V was cut by 8 bases and J by 0 bases, with 9 bases left in between. From germline, CDR1 is MNHEY and CDR2 SMNVEV (reference sequence).

The V call is TRBV5-1, the J call TRBJ2-7; the match to TRBD1 covers 9 bases. Germline loops: CDR1 SGHRS, CDR2 YFSETQ. The CDR3 loop spans 13 amino acids. V lost 8 bases, J lost 3 bases, and 6 bases stayed unmatched. The DNA for the CDR3 is TGCGCCAGGTCCGGGACAGGGAACTACGAGCAGTACTTC. It codes for CARSGTGNYEQYF.

Here the CDR3 DNA reads TGTGCCAGCAGTTATCGAACCGGGACGTTCCAAGAGACCCAGTACTTC. This encodes CASSYRTGTFQETQYF. The gene calls are TRBV6-6 and TRBJ2-5, with D tentatively TRBD1 or TRBD2 (5 bases each). Germline values: CDR1 MNHNY, CDR2 SVGAGI (reference sequence). The V gene lost 3 bases and the J gene lost 1 base, with 15 bases spanning the gap. This CDR3 has 16 amino acids.